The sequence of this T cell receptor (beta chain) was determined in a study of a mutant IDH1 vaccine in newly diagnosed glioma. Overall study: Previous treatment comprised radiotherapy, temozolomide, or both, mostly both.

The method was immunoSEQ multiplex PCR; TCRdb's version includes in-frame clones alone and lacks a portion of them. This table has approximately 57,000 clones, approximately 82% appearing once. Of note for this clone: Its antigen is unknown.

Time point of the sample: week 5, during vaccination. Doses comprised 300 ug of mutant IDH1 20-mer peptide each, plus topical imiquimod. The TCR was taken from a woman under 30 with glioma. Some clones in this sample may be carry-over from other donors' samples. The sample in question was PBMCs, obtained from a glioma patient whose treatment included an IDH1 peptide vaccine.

Written as DNA, the CDR3 is TGTGCCAGCAGCGTTCGGGCAGGGGGAGAGCAGTACTTC. It codes for CASSVRAGGEQYF. The J gene is TRBJ2-7, the V gene TRBV9; 7 bases line up with TRBD1. After removal of 2 bases from V and 7 bases from J, the junction contained 6 bases not matched to a gene. The CDR3 covers 13 residues. Germline loops: CDR1 SGDLS, CDR2 YYNGEE.